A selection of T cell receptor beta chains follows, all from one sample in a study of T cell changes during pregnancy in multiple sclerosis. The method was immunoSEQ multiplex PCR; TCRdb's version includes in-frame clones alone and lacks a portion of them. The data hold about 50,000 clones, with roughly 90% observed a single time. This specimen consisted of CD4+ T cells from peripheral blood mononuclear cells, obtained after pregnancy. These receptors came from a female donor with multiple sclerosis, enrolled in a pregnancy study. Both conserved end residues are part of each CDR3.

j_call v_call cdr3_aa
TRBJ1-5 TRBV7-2 CASSLVSKNQPQHF
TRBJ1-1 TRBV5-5 CASSSRENTEAFF
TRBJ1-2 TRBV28 CASAANYGYTF
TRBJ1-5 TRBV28 CASTSDRTNQPQHF
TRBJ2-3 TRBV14 CASSQVRDYTDTQYF
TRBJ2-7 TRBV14 CASSQGWGSGSDYEQYF
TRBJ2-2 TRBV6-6 CASSYNGQGAGELFF
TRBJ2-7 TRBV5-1 CASSSGTGYRYEQYF
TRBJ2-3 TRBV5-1 CASRSWARGSTDTQYF
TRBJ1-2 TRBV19 CASSTRFGGLGSREGTDGYTF
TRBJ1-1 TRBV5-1 CASTPGHSTVNTEAFF
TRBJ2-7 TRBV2 CASRRERLALSSYEQYF
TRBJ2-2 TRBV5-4 CASSLARGNTGELFF
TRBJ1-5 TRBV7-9 CASSLDRSNQPQHF
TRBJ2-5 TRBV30 CAWSWVLAGGGGQETQYF
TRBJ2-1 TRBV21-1 CASSKKRAGAAQSSYNEQFF
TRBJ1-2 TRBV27 CASSPGTGVYGYTF
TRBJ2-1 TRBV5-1 CASSQRVRNNEQFF
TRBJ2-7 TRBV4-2 CASSQDRQGAYEQYF
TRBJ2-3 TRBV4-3 CASSQEFTGGSTDTQYF
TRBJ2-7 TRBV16 CASSLKLDREGSEQYF
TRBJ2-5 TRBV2 CASRTGTGVMAQYF
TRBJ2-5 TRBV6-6 CASSYARGQETQYF
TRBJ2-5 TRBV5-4 CASSQPGRQETQYF
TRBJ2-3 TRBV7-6 CASSARRGRTVSTDTQYF
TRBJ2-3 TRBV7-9 CASSLAASRDTQYF
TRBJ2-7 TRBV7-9 CASSLTPRTGTSGEEQYF
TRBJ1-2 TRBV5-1 CASSLARGIPNYGYTF
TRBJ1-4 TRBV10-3 CAISEMQGQEKLFF
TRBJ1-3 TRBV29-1 CSVEAAGQGNTIYF
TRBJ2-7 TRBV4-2 CASSQDLGDRSYEQYF
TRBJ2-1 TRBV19 CASSINREPYNEQFF
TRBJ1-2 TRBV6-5 CASRTGPHGYTF
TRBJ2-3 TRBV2 CASSEKGTSGTDTQYF
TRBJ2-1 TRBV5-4 CASSSQTLSSYNEQFF
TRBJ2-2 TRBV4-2 CASSQDVLAGGGELFF
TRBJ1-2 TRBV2 CASSEARGGVGDTF
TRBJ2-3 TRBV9 CASSATLDRGYGDTQYF
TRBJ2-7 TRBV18 CASSPTGGYEQYF
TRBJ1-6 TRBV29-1 CSVAGTGPNSPLHF
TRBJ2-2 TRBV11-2 CASIRVGGTNTGELFF
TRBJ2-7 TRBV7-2 CASSLSAGLPYEQYF
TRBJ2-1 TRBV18 CASSPPRLADYNEQFF
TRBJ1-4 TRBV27 CASSFTALATNEKLFF
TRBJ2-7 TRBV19 CASSTGLEYHEQYF